This entry lists 30 T cell receptor beta chains sequenced from one sample in a study of cytomegalovirus exposure and HLA in healthy donors. Primers: 60 Vbeta forward and 13 Jbeta reverse. Here immunoSEQ multiplex PCR was the method, and the copy in TCRdb shows in-frame clones only, minus some. This sample has over 100,000 clones, with approximately 61% found just once. Sequencing was done on a sample of PBMCs. Source of these receptors: a woman in her thirties or forties in good health and CMV-seronegative.

In this sample, this clone turned up a few times. The chain employs TRBV6-5 and TRBJ1-1; no definite D call. V lost 0 bases to trimming and J lost 6 bases, with 14 bases between them. Germline V lookup: CDR1 MNHEY, CDR2 SVGAGI. The CDR3 extends over 15 amino acids. CDR3 bases: TGTGCCAGCAGTTACTCGGGGAGCCCCAACGCTGAAGCTTTCTTT. This translates into CASSYSGSPNAEAFF.

The chain uses TRBV7-2 and TRBJ1-1, with D unresolved. The CDR3 has 12 residues. Germline values: CDR1 SGHTA, CDR2 FQGNSA. Between the trimmed V and J ends, which lost 5 bases and 7 bases, there was a span of 11 bases. CDR3 in DNA: TGTGCCAGCAGCCCCGGACTCATTGAAGCTTTCTTT. This sequence encodes CASSPGLIEAFF.

This clone was found a few times. The chain is built from TRBV10-3 and TRBJ2-5, with 9 bases fitting TRBD1. The tail of the sequence fits TRBJ2-7 better, so the J call may be wrong. The length of the CDR3 is 15 residues. Germline CDR1 is ENHRY and CDR2 is SYGVKD. DNA for the CDR3: TGTGCCATCAGTGGGACAGGGGTTTCCCTTGTCGAGCAGTACTTC. Translated: CAISGTGVSLVEQYF.

V and J are TRBV6-5 and TRBJ2-5; TRBD2 aligns across 10 bases. CDR1 is MNHEY, CDR2 SVGAGI, per germline. The junction had 3 bases not matched to a gene; V was cut back by 0 bases and J by 2 bases. The CDR3 is made up of 16 amino acids. The CDR3 sequence is CASSYSTSGAQETQYF. CDR3 nucleotides: TGTGCCAGCAGTTACTCCACTAGCGGGGCGCAAGAGACCCAGTACTTC.

J is TRBJ1-3 and V is TRBV18; D possibly corresponds to TRBD1 (5 bases). The CDR3 length is 17 residues. The V gene lost 1 base and the J gene lost 0 bases, with 13 bases spanning the gap. CDR1 is KGHSH, CDR2 LQKENI, per germline. This CDR3 reads CASSPQVGPYSGNTIYF. CDR3 DNA: TGTGCCAGCTCACCACAGGTGGGGCCCTACTCTGGAAACACCATATATTTT. The complete variable domain, with remaining parts taken from reference TRBV18 and TRBJ1-3, reads NAGVMQNPRHLVRRRGQEARLRCSPMKGHSHVYWYRQLPEEGLKFMVYLQKENIIDESGMPKERFSAEFPKEGPSILRIQQVVRGDSAAYFCASSPQVGPYSGNTIYFGEGSWLTVV.

The V and J genes are TRBV7-8 and TRBJ2-4; 7 bases are a match to TRBD1. J gave up 6 bases and V 4 bases, and 9 bases lay outside the gene matches. From germline, CDR1 is SGHVS and CDR2 FQNEAQ. The CDR3 loop spans 15 amino acids. The CDR3 DNA follows: TGTGCCAGCAGCTCCTACAGGGGAGCTGGAAACATTCAGTACTTC. It translates to CASSSYRGAGNIQYF.

This CDR3 is CASSFGTGSYEQYF. Here the CDR3 DNA reads TGTGCCAGCAGTTTCGGGACAGGGTCATACGAGCAGTACTTC. This chain uses TRBV9 with TRBJ2-7, with 9 bases matching TRBD1. Trimming at V came to 5 bases and at J to 4 bases, leaving 7 bases not matched to a gene. The V gene's germline CDR1 is SGDLS and CDR2 YYNGEE. The CDR3 covers 14 residues.

This clone was observed a few times. Additional DNA sequences in this sample encode the identical CDR3. This chain links TRBV28 with TRBJ2-7; 8 bases line up with TRBD1. There are 14 residues in the CDR3. V shed 6 bases, J shed 0 bases, and the junction held 4 bases outside the gene matches. Germline V gene lookup returns CDR1 MDHEN and CDR2 SYDVKM. The CDR3 loop is CASRRGQGSYEQYF. The DNA of the CDR3 is TGTGCCAGCAGACGCGGACAGGGCTCCTACGAGCAGTACTTC.

This chain links TRBV7-9 with TRBJ1-1; D possibly corresponds to TRBD1 (5 bases). The CDR3 runs to 15 residues. V was cut by 2 bases and J by 6 bases, with 16 bases left in between. Germline lookup yields CDR1 SEHNR and CDR2 FQNEAQ (reference sequence). In nucleotides, the CDR3 is TGTGCCAGCAGCTTAAGGGGTAGGGAGGGCCCTGAAGCTTTCTTT. Translation: CASSLRGREGPEAFF.

The genes are TRBV7-3 and TRBJ2-3, with D possibly matching TRBD2 (6 bases). This CDR3 has 15 amino acids. V was trimmed by 2 bases and J by 0 bases, leaving 9 bases between them. The germline V gene encodes CDR1 SGHTA and CDR2 FQGTGA. The CDR3 is CASSLGGLSTDTQYF. The DNA of the CDR3 is TGTGCCAGCAGCTTAGGGGGACTCAGCACAGATACGCAGTATTTT. Full variable domain (rest looked up from reference TRBV7-3 and TRBJ2-3): GAGVSQTPSNKVTEKGKYVELRCDPISGHTALYWYRQSLGQGPEFLIYFQGTGAADDSGLPNDRFFAVRPEGSVSTLKIQRTERGDSAVYLCASSLGGLSTDTQYFGPGTRLTVL.

The chain couples TRBV28 to TRBJ2-2; D not resolved. Germline CDR1 reads MDHEN; CDR2 reads SYDVKM. The CDR3 totals 15 residues. Trimming left V 7 bases short and J 2 bases short, with 14 bases between. The DNA of the CDR3 is TGTGCCAGCACCCTGACTCGGCCCAACACCGGGGAGCTGTTTTTT. Amino acid sequence: CASTLTRPNTGELFF.

The chain joins TRBV6-5 to TRBJ1-2; a possible D gene is TRBD1 (6 bases). The CDR3 has 13 residues. V was cut by 6 bases and J by 2 bases, with 10 bases left in between. Germline CDR1 reads MNHEY; CDR2 reads SVGAGI. CDR3 in DNA: TGTGCCAGCAGACTCGACAGGAACTATGGCTACACCTTC. It codes for CASRLDRNYGYTF.

This rearrangement joins TRBV5-6 to TRBJ1-1; the match to TRBD1 covers 11 bases. Germline V gives CDR1 SGHDT, CDR2 YYEEEE. The V segment lost 3 bases and the J segment 1 base; nucleotides outside the gene matches: 5. CDR3 length equals 16 residues. In DNA, the CDR3 is TGTGCCAGCAGCTGGGGGACAGGGGGGGGGAACACTGAAGCTTTCTTT. Its translation is CASSWGTGGGNTEAFF.

This rearrangement joins TRBV30 to TRBJ1-1, with a weak D call TRBD1 (5 bases). Germline loops: CDR1 GTSNPN, CDR2 SVGIG (reference sequence). Trimming stripped 2 bases from V and 4 bases from J, with 11 bases between. There are 13 residues in the CDR3. As DNA, the CDR3 is TGTGCCTGGAGTATGAGGGGAGGCACTGAAGCTTTCTTT. It codes for CAWSMRGGTEAFF.

The table lists this clone with a few counts. This chain uses TRBV27 with TRBJ1-5; possible D gene TRBD1, 6 bases. V lost 5 bases, J lost 6 bases, and 20 bases lay in between. CDR3 length: 16 amino acids. Per the germline V gene, CDR1 is MNHEY and CDR2 is SMNVEV (reference sequence). CDR3 protein: CASSRDTPLVGQPQHF. The DNA for the CDR3 is TGTGCCAGCAGTCGGGACACCCCCCTAGTGGGTCAGCCCCAGCATTTT.

This chain connects TRBV2 to TRBJ1-6; 8 nucleotides align to TRBD1. The CDR3 has 16 residues. J lost 7 bases, V lost 3 bases, and 8 bases had no gene match. CDR1 and CDR2 from the germline V gene are SNHLY and FYNNEI. The CDR3 sequence: CASSDDRGPLNSPLHF. As DNA, the CDR3 is TGTGCCAGCAGTGACGACAGGGGTCCACTGAATTCACCCCTCCACTTT. Complete variable domain (other parts from reference TRBV2 and TRBJ1-6): EPEVTQTPSHQVTQMGQEVILRCVPISNHLYFYWYRQILGQKVEFLVSFYNNEISEKSEIFDDQFSVERPDGSNFTLKIRSTKLEDSAMYFCASSDDRGPLNSPLHFGNGTRLTVT.

This clone was recorded once. The V call is TRBV5-1, the J call TRBJ2-1; the match to TRBD2 covers 7 bases. The CDR3 totals 15 residues. CDR1 is SGHRS, CDR2 YFSETQ, per germline. Losses at the gene ends were 1 base for V and 2 bases for J; bases not matched to a gene: 3. Written as DNA, the CDR3 is TGCGCCAGCAGCTTGTGGCGGGGGACCTACAATGAGCAGTTCTTC. Translated: CASSLWRGTYNEQFF.

The rearrangement links TRBV27 to TRBJ2-5, with D tentatively TRBD2 (6 bases). The J call may be wrong; the DNA end is better matched by TRBJ2-7. The CDR3 is 15 residues long. CDR1 and CDR2 (germline): MNHEY, SMNVEV (reference sequence). The CDR3 DNA sequence: TGTGCCAGCTCCTTTAACCGAGGTCGGGAGTACGAGCAGTACTTC. Amino acid sequence: CASSFNRGREYEQYF.

V usage is TRBV23-1 and J usage is TRBJ1-1, with 10 positions matching TRBD1. TRBV23-1 counts as an open reading frame of uncertain function. This CDR3 has 12 residues. V was clipped by 8 bases and J by 8 bases; unmatched bases: 5. The CDR3 spells CASGDRGREAFF. The CDR3 DNA is TGCGCCAGCGGCGACAGGGGGCGAGAAGCTTTCTTT.

The chain has TRBV5-1 and TRBJ1-1, with 7 bases lining up with TRBD1. Germline values: CDR1 SGHRS, CDR2 YFSETQ. The CDR3 is made up of 13 amino acids. The J segment lost 3 bases and the V segment lost 5 bases, leaving 4 bases of the junction unmatched. The CDR3: CASREQGYTEAFF. CDR3 nucleotides: TGCGCCAGCAGAGAACAGGGGTACACTGAAGCTTTCTTT.

This clone is a singleton in its sample. The gene calls are TRBV7-8 and TRBJ2-5; the match to TRBD2 covers 11 bases. J lost 2 bases, V lost 5 bases, and 7 bases had no gene match. CDR1 is SGHVS, CDR2 FQNEAQ, per germline. The CDR3 has 16 amino acids. The CDR3 sequence is CASSAGSGGAQETQYF. In DNA form, the CDR3 reads TGTGCCAGCAGCGCCGGTAGCGGGGGGGCTCAAGAGACCCAGTACTTC.

This clone was observed a single time. The rearrangement joins TRBV5-1 to TRBJ1-1; 8 nucleotides align to TRBD1. This CDR3 is built from 15 residues. CDR1 is SGHRS, CDR2 YFSETQ, per germline. V was clipped by 4 bases and J by 1 base; unmatched bases: 6. Here the CDR3 DNA reads TGCGCCAGCAGCCCGGAGGGGACAGGGAACACTGAAGCTTTCTTT. It specifies CASSPEGTGNTEAFF.

The gene calls are TRBV28 and TRBJ1-5; 10 nucleotides line up with TRBD1. The V segment lost 6 bases and the J segment 6 bases; nucleotides outside the gene matches: 11. There are 16 residues in the CDR3. CDR1 and CDR2 (germline): MDHEN, SYDVKM. The CDR3 loop is CASRAADRGTSQPQHF. For the CDR3, the DNA is TGTGCCAGCAGGGCCGCGGACAGGGGGACCAGTCAGCCCCAGCATTTT.

This clone showed up just once. V usage is TRBV27 and J usage is TRBJ2-2; D is uncertain. The CDR3 covers 12 residues. Germline CDR1 reads MNHEY; CDR2 reads SMNVEV (reference sequence). V was cut by 3 bases and J by 6 bases, with 5 bases left in between. CDR3 DNA sequence: TGTGCCAGCAGTTTCTTATCCGGGGAGCTGTTTTTT. Its protein product is CASSFLSGELFF.

The CDR3 region is CASSRDRSGNTIYF. In DNA form, the CDR3 reads TGTGCCAGCAGCAGGGACAGATCAGGAAACACCATATATTTT. The V call is TRBV7-9, the J call TRBJ1-3; 7 bases line up with TRBD1. CDR3 length equals 14 residues. Losses at the gene ends were 5 bases for V and 4 bases for J; bases not matched to a gene: 5. Germline V lookup: CDR1 SEHNR, CDR2 FQNEAQ (reference sequence).

The gene calls are TRBV11-1 and TRBJ2-7, with 7 bases matching TRBD1. With V trimmed by 2 bases and J by 3 bases, 7 bases remained unmatched. Per germline, CDR1 SGHAT and CDR2 FQDESV (reference sequence). The CDR3 sequence is 15 residues long. CDR3 amino acids: CASSLTRQGDYEQYF. CDR3 nucleotide sequence: TGTGCCAGCAGCTTAACGAGACAGGGAGACTACGAGCAGTACTTC. Combining the CDR3 with reference TRBV11-1 and TRBJ2-7 gives the whole variable domain EAEVAQSPRYKITEKSQAVAFWCDPISGHATLYWYRQILGQGPELLVQFQDESVVDDSQLPKDRFSAERLKGVDSTLKIQPAELGDSAMYLCASSLTRQGDYEQYFGPGTRLTVT.

This clone has just a few counts. The chain has TRBV30 and TRBJ2-7; 8 bases fit TRBD1. Unmatched junction bases numbered 10, after V lost 5 bases and J lost 7 bases. The CDR3 length is 13 residues. Per the germline V gene, CDR1 is GTSNPN and CDR2 is SVGIG (reference sequence). The CDR3 here is CAWAIQGADEQYF. The CDR3 bases are TGTGCCTGGGCGATCCAGGGGGCGGATGAGCAGTACTTC.

The CDR3 loop is CAWSRGGATNEKLFF. CDR3 DNA: TGTGCCTGGTCCCGGGGGGGAGCAACTAATGAAAAACTGTTTTTT. V and J are TRBV30 and TRBJ1-4, with D maybe TRBD1 (5 bases). Germline lookup yields CDR1 GTSNPN and CDR2 SVGIG (reference sequence). This CDR3 is built from 15 residues. The V gene lost 5 bases and the J gene lost 0 bases, with 13 bases spanning the gap.

The sample holds a few counts of this clone. The rearrangement joins TRBV7-6 to TRBJ2-3; D unclear. The V and J ends lost 4 bases and 2 bases respectively, with 13 bases between them. Germline values: CDR1 SGHVS, CDR2 FNYEAQ. The CDR3 has 15 amino acids. DNA for the CDR3: TGTGCCAGCAGCTCAGGCATATCCTTCACAGATACGCAGTATTTT. Protein: CASSSGISFTDTQYF.

This clone has only a few counts. This chain uses TRBV27 with TRBJ2-5; 10 bases align to TRBD1. This CDR3 has 13 amino acids. V gave up 8 bases and J gave up 3 bases; unmatched junction bases: 3. Germline assignment: CDR1 MNHEY and CDR2 SMNVEV (reference sequence). The CDR3 loop is CASHGTGEETQYF. Written as DNA, the CDR3 is TGTGCCAGCCACGGGACAGGGGAAGAGACCCAGTACTTC.